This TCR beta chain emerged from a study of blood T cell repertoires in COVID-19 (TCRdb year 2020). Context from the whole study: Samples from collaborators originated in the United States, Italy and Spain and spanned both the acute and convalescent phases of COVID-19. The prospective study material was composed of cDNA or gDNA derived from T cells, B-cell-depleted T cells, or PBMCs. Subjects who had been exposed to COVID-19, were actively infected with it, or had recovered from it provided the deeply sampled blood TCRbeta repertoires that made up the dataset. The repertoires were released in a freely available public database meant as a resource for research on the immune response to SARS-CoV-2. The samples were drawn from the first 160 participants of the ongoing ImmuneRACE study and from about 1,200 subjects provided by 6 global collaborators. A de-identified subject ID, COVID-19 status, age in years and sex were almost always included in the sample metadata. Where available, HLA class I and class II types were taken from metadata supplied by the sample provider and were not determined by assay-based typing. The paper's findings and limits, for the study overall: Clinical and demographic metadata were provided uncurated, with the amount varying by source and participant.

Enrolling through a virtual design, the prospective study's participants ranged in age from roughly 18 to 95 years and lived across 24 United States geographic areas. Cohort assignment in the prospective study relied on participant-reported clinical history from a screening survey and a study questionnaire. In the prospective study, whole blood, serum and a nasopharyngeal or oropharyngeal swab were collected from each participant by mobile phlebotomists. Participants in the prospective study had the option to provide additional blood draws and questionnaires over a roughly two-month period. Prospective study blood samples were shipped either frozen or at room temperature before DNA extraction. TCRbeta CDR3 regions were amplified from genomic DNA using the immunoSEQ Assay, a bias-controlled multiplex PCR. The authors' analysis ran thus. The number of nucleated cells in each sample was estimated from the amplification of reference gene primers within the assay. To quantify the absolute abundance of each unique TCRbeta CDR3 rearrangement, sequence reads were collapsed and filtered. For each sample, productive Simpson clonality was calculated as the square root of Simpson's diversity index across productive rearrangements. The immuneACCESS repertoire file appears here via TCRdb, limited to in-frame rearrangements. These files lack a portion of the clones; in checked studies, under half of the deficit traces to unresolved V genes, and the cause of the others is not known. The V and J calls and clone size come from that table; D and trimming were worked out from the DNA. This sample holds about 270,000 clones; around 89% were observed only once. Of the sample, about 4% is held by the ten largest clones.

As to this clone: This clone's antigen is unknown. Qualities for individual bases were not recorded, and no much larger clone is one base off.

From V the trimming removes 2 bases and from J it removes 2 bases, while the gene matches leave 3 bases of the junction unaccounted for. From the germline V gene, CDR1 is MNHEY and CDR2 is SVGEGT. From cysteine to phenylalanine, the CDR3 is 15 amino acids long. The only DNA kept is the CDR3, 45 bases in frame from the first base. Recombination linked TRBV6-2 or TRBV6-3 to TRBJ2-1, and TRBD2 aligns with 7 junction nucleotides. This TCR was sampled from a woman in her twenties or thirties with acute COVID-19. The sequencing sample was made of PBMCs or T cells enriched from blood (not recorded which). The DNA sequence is TGTGCCAGCAGTTACATAGCGGGCACCTACAATGAGCAGTTCTTC. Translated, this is CASSYIAGTYNEQFF.